This T cell receptor beta chain is drawn from a study of blood T cell repertoires in COVID-19. On the study more broadly: Samples came from the United States, Italy and Spain, spanning acute and convalescent COVID-19. Sources were T cells, B-cell-depleted T cells, or PBMCs; the material itself was cDNA or gDNA.

As originally analysed: Nucleated cell counts were estimated from reference gene primer amplification. TCRdb keeps only in-frame clones here, not all; method: immunoSEQ multiplex PCR. The V and J calls and clone size are taken from that table; D and trimming were inferred from the DNA. In the table there are 45,000 to 65,000 clones, approximately 80% of which are singletons. Germline V gene data show CDR1 as SEHNR and CDR2 as FQNEAQ (reference sequence). The CDR3 contains 13 residues. Germline trimming cut 8 bases from V and 9 bases from J; bases unmatched to any gene: 7. Material: peripheral blood. This receptor was obtained from a man aged 60-69 years with acute or convalescent COVID-19. This sequence joins TRBV7-9 and TRBJ1-6, with 7 bases fitting TRBD1. The DNA of the CDR3 is TGTGCCAGCCGCGGGACAGTAGGTTCACCCCTCCACTTT. This sequence encodes CASRGTVGSPLHF.